One and the same sample provided the 24 T cell receptor beta chains below, sequenced in a study of brain metastases from non-small cell lung cancer (dated by TCRdb to about 2019). Libraries were made using the immunoSEQ multiplex PCR assay. TCRdb stores this immuneACCESS table with in-frame sequences only. Part of the clones is absent; in the studies checked, under half of the shortfall reflects unresolved V genes, and no reason is known for the rest. For this sample the table gives thousands of clones, of which 87% were detected only once. The ten largest account for approximately 3.5% of the sample. Sequenced: primary lung tumor tissue. Reading the label with the study, this specimen's cell subset or site is: primary lung tumor paired with brain metastasis. These receptors were taken from a donor at least 40 years old with non-small cell lung cancer.

The chain is built from TRBV2 and TRBJ2-7, with D possibly being TRBD1 (5 bases). Deletions cut 8 bases from V and 6 bases from J, with 14 bases between. The V gene's germline CDR1 is SNHLY and CDR2 FYNNEI. CDR3 size: 12 residues. The CDR3 protein is CASEDRVREQYF. The DNA of the CDR3 is TGTGCCAGCGAAGACAGAGTCCGCGAGCAGTACTTC.

This sequence joins TRBV30 and TRBJ2-2, with no clear D. CDR3 size: 14 residues. Trimming pared 1 base from V and 6 bases from J, leaving 12 bases between. The germline CDR1 and CDR2 sequences are GTSNPN and SVGIG (reference sequence). The CDR3 spells CAWSGPSRSGELFF. The CDR3 DNA follows: TGTGCCTGGAGTGGGCCGAGCCGTTCCGGGGAGCTGTTTTTT.

The rearrangement uses TRBV4-3 and TRBJ2-1; no clear D gene. The V gene lost 0 bases and the J gene lost 6 bases, with 12 bases spanning the gap. This CDR3 is built from 15 residues. Germline V CDR1 and CDR2: LGHNA, YSLEER. CDR3 nucleotides: TGCGCCAGCAGCCAAGATGGGAATCGCCTCAATGAGCAGTTCTTC. Translating gives CASSQDGNRLNEQFF.

The CDR3 DNA is TGTGCCAGCAGCGTAGGGGGAAGCAGTCGACAAGAGACCCAGTACTTC. Translated: CASSVGGSSRQETQYF. The rearrangement joins TRBV9 to TRBJ2-5; D unresolved. Germline-derived CDR1 and CDR2 are SGDLS and YYNGEE. With 0 bases removed from V and 2 bases from J, the gap between germline ends came to 14 bases. This CDR3 comprises 16 residues. Variable domain in full (rest from reference TRBV9 and TRBJ2-5): DSGVTQTPKHLITATGQRVTLRCSPRSGDLSVYWYQQSLDQGLQFLIQYYNGEERAKGNILERFSAQQFPDLHSELNLSSLELGDSALYFCASSVGGSSRQETQYFGPGTRLLVL.

The rearrangement joins TRBV6-4 to TRBJ1-6; 7 bases line up with TRBD1. Germline V CDR1 and CDR2: MRHNA, SNTAGT. After removal of 7 bases from V and 9 bases from J, the junction contained 9 bases not matched to a gene. The CDR3 extends over 14 amino acids. The CDR3: CASNEEGGGSPLHF. In nucleotides, the CDR3 is TGTGCCAGCAATGAGGAAGGGGGCGGTTCACCCCTCCACTTT.

CDR3 residues: CASSVGVERGNNEQFF. The CDR3 bases are TGTGCCAGCAGCGTAGGGGTCGAGCGGGGGAACAATGAGCAGTTCTTC. This chain joins TRBV9 and TRBJ2-1; TRBD2 agrees at 8 bases. With 0 bases clipped from V and 5 bases from J, the junction kept 7 bases outside the gene matches. Germline V lookup: CDR1 SGDLS, CDR2 YYNGEE. The CDR3 length is 16 residues.

The CDR3: CASSVRQHNEQFF. The CDR3 nucleotides read TGTGCCAGCAGTGTCCGACAGCATAATGAGCAGTTCTTC. V usage is TRBV12-3 or TRBV12-4 and J usage is TRBJ2-1; TRBD1 is a possible D gene (5 bases). V gave up 5 bases and J gave up 7 bases, with 12 bases separating them. The CDR3 consists of 13 residues.

The chain couples TRBV24-1 to TRBJ2-3, with 7 bases lining up with TRBD2. V gave up 3 bases and J gave up 13 bases; unmatched junction bases: 3. This CDR3 has 11 residues. Germline V gives CDR1 KGHDR, CDR2 SFDVKD. The CDR3 DNA follows: TGTGCCACCAGTGATGGGGCGGGGGAGTATTTT. Translated, it gives CATSDGAGEYF.

The chain combines TRBV7-9 with TRBJ1-2; maybe TRBD1 (6 bases). V was cut by 6 bases and J by 8 bases, with 16 bases left in between. The CDR3 is made up of 13 amino acids. Germline CDR1 SEHNR, CDR2 FQNEAQ (reference sequence). The CDR3 DNA follows: TGTGCCAGCAGGGGGGACACTCAGCAAGGCTACACCTTC. Its protein is CASRGDTQQGYTF. Full variable domain (remainder filled in from reference TRBV7-9 and TRBJ1-2): DTGVSQNPRHKITKRGQNVTFRCDPISEHNRLYWYRQTLGQGPEFLTYFQNEAQLEKSRLLSDRFSAERPKGSFSTLEIQRTEQGDSAMYLCASRGDTQQGYTFGSGTRLTVV.

The chain combines TRBV6-6 with TRBJ1-5, with D hard to call. This CDR3 comprises 13 residues. CDR1 and CDR2 (germline): MNHNY, SVGAGI (reference sequence). Trimming cost V 6 bases and J 7 bases, with 13 bases left between them. CDR3 sequence reads: CASRPAYSQPQHF. The CDR3 nucleotides read TGTGCCAGCAGACCAGCTTACAGCCAGCCCCAGCATTTT.

In this sample, this clone turned up once. This sequence joins TRBV24-1 and TRBJ2-5, with 11 bases that match TRBD2. V lost 2 bases and J lost 4; bases outside the gene matches: 11. Germline V gene data show CDR1 as KGHDR and CDR2 as SFDVKD. This CDR3 is 18 amino acids long. The CDR3 coding sequence is TGTGCCACCAGTGATTCCTCACGTACTAGCGGGGGAGGAGAGACCCAGTACTTC. Its protein product is CATSDSSRTSGGGETQYF.

Details on this clone: At one of its ends the junction is not consistent with the germline gene, which may arise from a read error. The chain joins TRBV2 to TRBJ2-2, with TRBD1 as a possible D gene (6 bases). CDR1 SNHLY and CDR2 FYNNEI come from the germline V gene. This CDR3 comprises 14 residues. The CDR3 coding sequence is TGTGCCAGCCGAACAGGGCCCAACATCGGGGAGCTGTTTTTT. Protein product: CASRTGPNIGELFF.

Details on this clone: Other DNA sequences in the sample encode the same CDR3. The chain recombines TRBV2 with TRBJ2-7; 9 nucleotides align to TRBD1. CDR1 is SNHLY, CDR2 FYNNEI, per germline. The CDR3 is made up of 13 amino acids. The V gene end was trimmed by 6 bases and the J gene end by 3 bases; junction bases not matched to a gene: 3. The DNA of the CDR3 is TGTGCCAGCAGCTGGGACAGGGACTACGAGCAGTACTTC. Translating it yields CASSWDRDYEQYF.

A word on this clone: An end of the junction differs from the germline gene, which may be a read error. The chain joins TRBV9 to TRBJ2-1; D may be TRBD2 (5 bases). This CDR3 is built from 16 residues. Germline V gene data show CDR1 as SGDLS and CDR2 as YYNGEE. CDR3 DNA: TGTGTCAGCAGCGTAGTCCCGACCGAGGGTTCGGTCGAGCAGTTCTTC. This encodes CVSSVVPTEGSVEQFF.

V usage is TRBV2 and J usage is TRBJ2-1, with 11 bases lining up with TRBD2. V lost 6 bases and J lost 8; bases outside the gene matches: 6. The CDR3 runs 14 residues. In germline, CDR1 is SNHLY, CDR2 FYNNEI. The CDR3 bases are TGTGCCAGCAGCGTGGGACTAGCGGTTGATGAGCAGTTCTTC. Translation: CASSVGLAVDEQFF.

V gene TRBV6-5 combines with J gene TRBJ2-7, with D perhaps matching TRBD1 or TRBD2 (5 bases each). Trimming left V 7 bases short and J 0 bases short, with 16 bases between. This CDR3 is built from 15 residues. Germline V gene sequence: CDR1 MNHEY, CDR2 SVGAGI. This CDR3 is CASTKGMGDSYEQYF. The CDR3 bases are TGTGCCAGCACAAAGGGGATGGGGGACTCCTACGAGCAGTACTTC.

This chain uses TRBV7-2 with TRBJ2-3; D is unresolved. The ends were cut back, 1 base at V and 7 bases at J, with 12 bases in the middle. This CDR3 has 14 amino acids. In germline, CDR1 is SGHTA, CDR2 FQGNSA. CDR3 sequence: CASSLETRANTQYF. In DNA form, the CDR3 reads TGTGCCAGCAGCTTAGAGACCCGGGCCAATACGCAGTATTTT.

Points on this clone: The DNA is left out, because the CDR3 cannot be placed on it with certainty; the CDR3 is given as TCRdb lists it. This chain links TRBV7-8 with TRBJ2-3; TRBD2, as called in the table, went unchecked against the DNA. With termini counted, the CDR3 has 16 amino acids. Germline loops: CDR1 SGHVS, CDR2 FQNEAQ. The CDR3 spells CASSQVAGGNTDTQYF.

The chain joins TRBV6-5 to TRBJ2-4; D possibly uses TRBD1 or TRBD2 (5 bases each). V gave up 2 bases and J gave up 2 bases, with 10 bases separating them. CDR1 is MNHEY and CDR2 is SVGAGI in the germline V gene. The CDR3 is made up of 15 amino acids. The CDR3 spells CASSYPSGPKNIQYF. The CDR3 DNA reads TGTGCCAGCAGTTACCCGTCGGGGCCCAAAAACATTCAGTACTTC.

The rearrangement joins TRBV5-6 to TRBJ2-5; no clear D gene. Germline V CDR1 and CDR2: SGHDT, YYEEEE. The CDR3 runs 11 residues. Trimming took off 4 bases at V and 5 bases at J, with 6 bases between the two ends. As DNA, the CDR3 is TGTGCCAGCAGCATGCGGGAGACCCAGTACTTC. This encodes CASSMRETQYF.

The V and J genes are TRBV7-8 and TRBJ2-5; D call uncertain. The CDR3 sequence is 12 residues long. From germline, CDR1 is SGHVS and CDR2 FQNEAQ. V lost 5 bases to trimming and J lost 5 bases, with 9 bases between them. CDR3 protein: CASSPLRETQYF. As DNA, the CDR3 is TGTGCCAGCAGCCCCCTCAGGGAGACCCAGTACTTC.

This clone has just one count. The chain combines TRBV28 with TRBJ2-7; 13 bases agree with TRBD2. Germline CDR1 and CDR2: MDHEN and SYDVKM. CDR3 length equals 14 residues. V shed 6 bases and J 2 bases; nucleotides not matched to a gene: 1. CDR3 nucleotide sequence: TGTGCCAGCAGCACTAGCGGGAGGGCCTACGAGCAGTACTTC. Its protein is CASSTSGRAYEQYF.

The J gene is TRBJ2-7, the V gene TRBV28; 7 bases agree with TRBD1. Per the germline V gene, CDR1 is MDHEN and CDR2 is SYDVKM. V was clipped by 8 bases and J by 2 bases; unmatched bases: 6. The CDR3 loop spans 13 amino acids. The CDR3 nucleotides are TGTGCCAGCGGTATAGGGGGCCCCTACGAGCAGTACTTC. It encodes CASGIGGPYEQYF.

V usage is TRBV2 and J usage is TRBJ2-5; no reliable D call. The V gene lost 8 bases and the J gene lost 5 bases, with 21 bases spanning the gap. Germline V gene sequence: CDR1 SNHLY, CDR2 FYNNEI. CDR3 size: 15 residues. CDR3 residues: CASDSSGLPPETQYF. The CDR3 region has the DNA TGTGCCAGCGACTCTTCGGGCCTCCCACCGGAGACCCAGTACTTC.